The 19 T cell receptor beta chains below come from one sample, sequenced in a study of identical twins. TCRdb passed the 5' RACE reads through MiXCR, listing each CDR3 protein once. The repertoire has around 650,000 distinct CDR3 sequences, roughly 7.2% of them found once; the top ten carry approximately 1.5%. These data also formed part of another study, on yellow fever vaccine responses in identical twins.

The sequencing sample was made of PBMCs. Receptors originate from a woman under 30 in good health.

At least ten counts were recorded for this clonotype. The V and J genes are TRBV6-5 and TRBJ2-3, with D possibly TRBD1 on 6 matching bases. CDR1 and CDR2 (germline): MNHEY, SVGAGI. V was clipped by 7 bases and J by 4 bases, with 9 bases between them. CDR3 length: 12 residues. For the CDR3, the DNA is TGTGCCAGCACAGGGGAAGCAGATACGCAGTATTTT. Protein sequence: CASTGEADTQYF.

At least ten counts were recorded for this clonotype. V and J are TRBV28 and TRBJ2-1, with unresolved D. V lost 5 bases to trimming and J lost 4 bases, with 12 bases between them. CDR1 and CDR2 from the germline V gene are MDHEN and SYDVKM. This CDR3 has 14 residues. CDR3 DNA: TGTGCCAGCAGTCCTTCGACTGGTTACAATGAGCAGTTCTTC. It specifies CASSPSTGYNEQFF.

This rearrangement joins TRBV7-2 to TRBJ2-1, with 8 nucleotides matching TRBD2. Germline lookup yields CDR1 SGHTA and CDR2 FQGNSA. J lost 6 bases, V lost 3 bases, and 4 bases had no gene match. This CDR3 has 14 residues. CDR3 DNA sequence: TGTGCCAGCAGCTTTAAGACTAGCGCCAATGAGCAGTTCTTC. This encodes CASSFKTSANEQFF.

V is TRBV27 and J is TRBJ2-3, with D possibly being TRBD1 (6 bases). Germline CDR1 reads MNHEY; CDR2 reads SMNVEV (reference sequence). CDR3 size: 16 residues. Trimming stripped 5 bases from V and 0 bases from J, with 15 bases between. Here the CDR3 DNA reads TGTGCCAGCAGTACGTACAGGGTTACGAGCACAGATACGCAGTATTTT. Translated, it gives CASSTYRVTSTDTQYF.

V is TRBV28 and J is TRBJ2-7; a possible D gene is TRBD1 (6 bases). Germline CDR1 and CDR2: MDHEN and SYDVKM. V lost 7 bases to trimming and J lost 4 bases, with 14 bases between them. This CDR3 is 13 amino acids long. CDR3 loop: CASNTGSLYEQYF. The CDR3 DNA follows: TGTGCCAGCAATACAGGGTCTCTTTACGAGCAGTACTTC. Variable domain in full (rest from reference TRBV28 and TRBJ2-7): DVKVTQSSRYLVKRTGEKVFLECVQDMDHENMFWYRQDPGLGLRLIYFSYDVKMKEKGDIPEGYSVSREKKERFSLILESASTNQTSMYLCASNTGSLYEQYFGPGTRLTVT.

This clonotype was counted a few times. The genes are TRBV27 and TRBJ2-1; TRBD2 is a possible D gene (6 bases). The germline V and J ends were trimmed by 5 bases and 4 bases, with 15 bases remaining between them. The CDR3 is 15 residues long. The V gene's germline CDR1 is MNHEY and CDR2 SMNVEV (reference sequence). In nucleotides, the CDR3 is TGTGCCAGCAGTCCCCTTCGGGCGGGATACAATGAGCAGTTCTTC. Translating it yields CASSPLRAGYNEQFF.

This chain joins TRBV20-1 and TRBJ2-3; the match to TRBD2 covers 12 bases. V shed 1 base, J shed 1 base, and the junction held 0 bases outside the gene matches. The CDR3 contains 15 residues. CDR1 and CDR2 (germline): DFQATT, SNEGSKA (reference sequence). CDR3 coding DNA: TGCAGTGCTAGAGGACTAGCGGGAGGCACAGATACGCAGTATTTT. It specifies CSARGLAGGTDTQYF.

This clonotype was counted between two and nine times. The V call is TRBV2, the J call TRBJ1-1; D not certain. In germline, CDR1 is SNHLY, CDR2 FYNNEI. The germline V and J ends were trimmed by 4 bases and 3 bases, with 6 bases remaining between them. The CDR3 consists of 12 residues. The DNA of the CDR3 is TGTGCCAGCAGTGGGCCGCACACTGAAGCTTTCTTT. Its protein is CASSGPHTEAFF.

This clonotype was observed a handful of times. The CDR3 is CASSYSRGVATEAFF. The CDR3 DNA sequence: TGTGCCAGCAGTTACTCGAGAGGGGTGGCCACTGAAGCTTTCTTT. The gene calls are TRBV6-5 and TRBJ1-1; D is perhaps TRBD1 (5 bases). The V and J ends lost 0 bases and 4 bases respectively, with 12 bases between them. The CDR3 is 15 residues long. The germline V gene encodes CDR1 MNHEY and CDR2 SVGAGI.

This clonotype has more than one count but fewer than ten. J is TRBJ1-1 and V is TRBV6-1, with D unresolved. CDR1 is MNHNS, CDR2 SASEGT, per germline. This CDR3 has 13 residues. V dropped 7 bases and J dropped 8 bases, with 17 bases sitting between them. The CDR3 DNA is TGTGCCAGCACCGAAACCCCGTTGGGGGAAGCTTTCTTT. Protein product: CASTETPLGEAFF.

This rearrangement joins TRBV12-3 or TRBV12-4 to TRBJ2-1; D is unresolved. V lost 8 bases and J lost 4, with 12 bases in between. The CDR3 length is 13 residues. The CDR3, as DNA: TGTGCCAGCGCCGTCAGCACGTACAATGAGCAGTTCTTC. It is translated as CASAVSTYNEQFF.

This clonotype was seen only a few times. The chain has TRBV4-1 and TRBJ2-1; D unresolved. V dropped 6 bases and J dropped 9 bases, with 15 bases sitting between them. The CDR3 has 13 amino acids. Germline loops: CDR1 MGHRA, CDR2 YSYEKL. The CDR3 bases are TGCGCCAGCAGGCCCGCTTCTAGTAGTGAGCAGTTCTTC. It encodes CASRPASSSEQFF.

This clonotype came up many times. The chain employs TRBV10-2 and TRBJ2-1; D unclear. Per germline, CDR1 WSHSY and CDR2 SAAADI. V dropped 2 bases and J dropped 4 bases, with 9 bases sitting between them. This CDR3 is built from 14 residues. CDR3 DNA: TGCGCCAGCAGTGAGCCCGGGCTATACAATGAGCAGTTCTTC. It is translated as CASSEPGLYNEQFF.

This clonotype was seen only a few times. The chain carries TRBV10-3 and TRBJ2-7; 10 bases are a match to TRBD2. The CDR3 spans 15 residues. Looked up from germline, CDR1 is ENHRY and CDR2 is SYGVKD. The V segment lost 4 bases and the J segment 4 bases; nucleotides outside the gene matches: 7. Here the CDR3 DNA reads TGTGCCATCAGTGCCCTAGCGGGAGAGGGTTACGAGCAGTACTTC. Translated: CAISALAGEGYEQYF.

Ten or more counts support this clonotype. This chain links TRBV5-1 with TRBJ2-1, with TRBD1 identical over 9 bases. V lost 5 bases, J lost 0 bases, and 18 bases stayed unmatched. Germline CDR1 reads SGHRS; CDR2 reads YFSETQ. The CDR3 is 20 residues long. The CDR3, as DNA: TGCGCCAGCAGGTCCCGGGACAGGGTCATTCTTCCGCCCTCCTACAATGAGCAGTTCTTC. It specifies CASRSRDRVILPPSYNEQFF. Based on the CDR3 plus reference TRBV5-1 and TRBJ2-1, the full variable domain is KAGVTQTPRYLIKTRGQQVTLSCSPISGHRSVSWYQQTPGQGLQFLFEYFSETQRNKGNFPGRFSGRQFSNSRSEMNVSTLELGDSALYLCASRSRDRVILPPSYNEQFFGPGTRLTVL.

V is TRBV2 and J is TRBJ1-2; TRBD1 is a possible D gene (5 bases). V lost 6 bases, J lost 2 bases, and 13 bases lay in between. CDR3 length: 14 amino acids. Per the germline V gene, CDR1 is SNHLY and CDR2 is FYNNEI. CDR3 in amino acids: CASSPAGPNYGYTF. DNA for the CDR3: TGTGCCAGCAGCCCCGCGGGGCCGAACTATGGCTACACCTTC. The complete variable domain, with remaining parts taken from reference TRBV2 and TRBJ1-2, reads EPEVTQTPSHQVTQMGQEVILRCVPISNHLYFYWYRQILGQKVEFLVSFYNNEISEKSEIFDDQFSVERPDGSNFTLKIRSTKLEDSAMYFCASSPAGPNYGYTFGSGTRLTVV.

This clonotype occurred a few times. The rearrangement uses TRBV25-1 and TRBJ2-1; TRBD2 matches at 7 bases. CDR1 MGHDK and CDR2 SYGVNS come from the germline V gene. The junction had 5 bases not matched to a gene; V was cut back by 6 bases and J by 9 bases. This CDR3 has 12 residues. This CDR3 reads CASSKGLTEQFF. CDR3 nucleotide sequence: TGTGCCAGCAGCAAGGGACTAACTGAGCAGTTCTTC.

The table lists this clonotype with many counts. The chain combines TRBV12-3 or TRBV12-4 with TRBJ2-4; possibly TRBD1 for D (6 bases). V lost 3 bases to trimming and J lost 3 bases, with 15 bases between them. This CDR3 region has 16 residues. The DNA of the CDR3 is TGTGCCAGCAGTTTGGCTGGGGGACAAGGCAAAAACATTCAGTACTTC. Translation: CASSLAGGQGKNIQYF.

This clonotype was recorded many times. The rearrangement joins TRBV29-1 to TRBJ2-2; D possibly uses TRBD1 or TRBD2 (5 bases each). The CDR3 totals 14 residues. The V end was cut by 4 bases, the J end by 1 base, with 10 bases between. The V gene's germline CDR1 is SQVTM and CDR2 ANQGSEA. The CDR3 is CSVVRGVNTGELFF. DNA of the CDR3: TGCAGCGTTGTGAGGGGAGTGAACACCGGGGAGCTGTTTTTT.